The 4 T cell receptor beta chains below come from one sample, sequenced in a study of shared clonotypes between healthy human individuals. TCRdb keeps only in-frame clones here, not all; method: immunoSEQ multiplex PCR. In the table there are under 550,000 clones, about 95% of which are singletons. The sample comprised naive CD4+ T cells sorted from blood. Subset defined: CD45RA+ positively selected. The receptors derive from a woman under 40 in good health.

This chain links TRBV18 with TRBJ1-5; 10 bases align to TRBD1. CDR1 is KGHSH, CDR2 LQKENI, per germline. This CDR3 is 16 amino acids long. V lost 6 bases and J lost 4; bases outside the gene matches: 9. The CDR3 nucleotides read TGTGCCAGCTCTCCCAGGGGACAGGGGCAAAATCAGCCCCAGCATTTT. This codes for CASSPRGQGQNQPQHF.

The chain's CDR3 is CASSFYGSPSGELFF. The CDR3 DNA reads as TGCGCCAGCAGCTTTTACGGGAGTCCGTCCGGGGAGCTGTTTTTT. This chain connects TRBV5-1 to TRBJ2-2, with D possibly TRBD2 on 6 matching bases. This CDR3 region has 15 residues. Trimming left V 2 bases short and J 6 bases short, with 14 bases between. Germline V gives CDR1 SGHRS, CDR2 YFSETQ.

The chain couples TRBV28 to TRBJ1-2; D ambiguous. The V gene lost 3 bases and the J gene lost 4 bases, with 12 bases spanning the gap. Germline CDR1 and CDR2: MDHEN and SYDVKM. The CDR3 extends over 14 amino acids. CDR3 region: CASSFFPETYGYTF. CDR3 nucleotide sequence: TGTGCCAGCAGTTTTTTCCCAGAAACCTATGGCTACACCTTC.

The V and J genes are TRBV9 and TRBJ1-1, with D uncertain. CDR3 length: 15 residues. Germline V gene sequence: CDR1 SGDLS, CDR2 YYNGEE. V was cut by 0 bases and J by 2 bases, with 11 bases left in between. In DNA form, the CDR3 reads TGTGCCAGCAGCGTAGGATTACAACGAAACACTGAAGCTTTCTTT. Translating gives CASSVGLQRNTEAFF.